The T cell receptor (beta chain) under discussion was sequenced for a study of T cell clonotyping in hematopoietic cell transplantation (TCRdb year 2021). Background on the whole study: The study collected over a hundred blood samples from 30 to 45 consecutive transplant recipients and their related donors. Patients were recruited between September 2015 and January 2017 and followed until September 2020 or death. Beyond this particular receptor, the publication reports: Broader posttransplant TCR repertoire diversity was predicted by donor and pretransplant recipient Inverse Simpson Index values. After transplant, TCR diversity in recipients dropped, and pathologically expanded clonotypes increased progressively from day 30 to day 180. Overlap with donor repertoires was found for only a small fraction of recipient repertoires, with over 97% found to appear de novo at the given depth. The sample size was limited, and CD4 and CD8 repertoire contributions could not be separated because cells were not sorted.

Comments on this clone: What antigen it recognizes has not been identified. No quality values exist for individual bases; no much larger clone is one base distant.

The sample's time point label, in plain terms: 100 days after allo-HCT. Blood from recipients was drawn about 28 days before transplant and again at days 30, 100 and 180 after transplant. Nuclei Lysis Solution was used to extract genomic DNA from fresh or cryopreserved unfractionated peripheral blood mononuclear cells. The immunoSEQ assay, a bias-controlled multiplex PCR using V- and J-specific primers, was used to amplify TCR beta CDR3 regions from genomic DNA. A proprietary barcode and Illumina adapter sequences were added to the CDR3 amplicons in a second PCR step. An Illumina MiSeq instrument was used for sequencing of the CDR3 libraries. The authors' pipeline ran thus. Export and quality control were handled in immunoSEQ Analyzer 3.0, while downstream analyses relied on R Bioconductor and Immunarch. Only productive rearrangements within the normalized downsampled data set were used in the calculation of repertoire metrics. Clonotypes larger than 5 templates in the normalized cohort were defined as pathologically expanded. The Inverse Simpson Index was used to measure repertoire diversity. To capture all clonotypes, CMV-specificity analyses were performed on the non-normalized data set. In its TCRdb copy, this immuneACCESS table keeps in-frame sequences only and misses some clones. Where compared with another copy, unresolved V genes explain less than half of these, and the others have no known cause. V, J and clone size were drawn from that table, and D and trimming were deduced from the DNA. In all, the sample holds roughly 14,000 clones, and about nine tenths of those were seen once. The ten largest clones take up over 10% of the sample.

Spanning cysteine to phenylalanine, the CDR3 consists of 14 amino acids. Of the read, only the CDR3 DNA is kept; its 42 bases are in frame from base 1. The germline V gene encodes CDR1 LNHDA and CDR2 SQIVND (reference sequence). The V end loses 8 bases and the J end loses 4 bases, and a stretch of 15 bases separates them. Sequencing used PBMCs, obtained 100 days after allogeneic stem cell transplant. The chain is assembled from TRBV19 and TRBJ1-5; D gene: possibly TRBD1, on 6 matching bases. This clonotype was obtained from a male patient aged 45 to 59 who had an allogeneic stem cell transplant from an unrelated donor, so T cells may come from the graft donor. Some clones in this sample may be carry-over from other donors' samples. In nucleotide form, the sequence is TGTGCCAGTGATACCGGGACACAAAATCAGCCCCAGCATTTT. It specifies CASDTGTQNQPQHF.